This T cell receptor (beta chain) was identified in a study of Graves' ophthalmopathy and Graves' hyperthyroidism. Clinicians made diagnoses from clinical symptoms, serum thyroxine, TRAb, thyroid ultrasound and orbital computed tomography. About 10 ml of fresh blood yielded the PBMCs by density gradient. Study-wide points: A classifier, a 13-signature model, separated ophthalmopathy from stable hyperthyroidism with approximately 88% sensitivity and 65% to 83% specificity. For predicting ophthalmopathy progression, the model had roughly 64% sensitivity and 72% to 85% specificity.

This clonotype was recorded at least ten times. The antigen remains undetermined. The V segment lost 2 bases and the J segment 14 bases; nucleotides outside the gene matches: 9. The CDR3 totals 13 residues. Using RNA transcripts, the TCR beta CDR3 regions were amplified. A first-round RT-PCR used HTBI primers, followed by a second-round multiplex PCR. Each CDR3 protein gets one entry after TCRdb re-called the multiplex PCR reads with MiXCR. The sample records around 400,000 distinct CDR3 sequences, around 19% being singletons. Material for sequencing was peripheral blood. The chain joins TRBV12-3 or TRBV12-4 to TRBJ1-3, with 7 bases fitting TRBD1. The clonotype originates from a woman aged 18 to 35 with Graves' ophthalmopathy. The CDR3 DNA follows: TGTGCCAGCAGTTTAAGGACAGGTTTCACGCTATATTTT. It is translated as CASSLRTGFTLYF.